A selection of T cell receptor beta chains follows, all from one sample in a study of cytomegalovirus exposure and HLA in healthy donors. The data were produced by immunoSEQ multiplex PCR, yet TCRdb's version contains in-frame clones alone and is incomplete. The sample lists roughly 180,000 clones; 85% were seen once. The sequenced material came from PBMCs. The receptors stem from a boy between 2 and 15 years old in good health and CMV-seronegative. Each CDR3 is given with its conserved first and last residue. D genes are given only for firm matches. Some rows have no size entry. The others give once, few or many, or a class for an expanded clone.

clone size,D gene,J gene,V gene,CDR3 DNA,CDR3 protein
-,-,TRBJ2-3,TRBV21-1,TGTGCCAGCAGCGAAATGACTAGCGGGGGCCCGGCTTGCACAGATACGCAGTATTTT,CASSEMTSGGPACTDTQYF
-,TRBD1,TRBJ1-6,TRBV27,TGTGCCAGCAGTACGACCGGGACAGGGAGTTCACCCCTCCACTTT,CASSTTGTGSSPLHF
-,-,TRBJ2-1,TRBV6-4,TGTGCCAGCAGTTCGGTCCTAGGGGCCAATGAGCAGTTCTTC,CASSSVLGANEQFF
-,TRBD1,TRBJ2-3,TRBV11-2,TGTGCCAGCAGCTCAAACCGGGACAGGGGCCCAGATACGCAGTATTTT,CASSSNRDRGPDTQYF
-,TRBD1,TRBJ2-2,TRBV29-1,TGCAGCGTTGATGGCAGGGGGCAGGGGGCCGGGGAGCTGTTTTTT,CSVDGRGQGAGELFF
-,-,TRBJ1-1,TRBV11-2,TGTGCCAGCAGCTCGGACAGCCCTGAAGCTTTCTTT,CASSSDSPEAFF
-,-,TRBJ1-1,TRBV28,TGTGCCAGCATTACTCTGAACACTGAAGCTTTCTTT,CASITLNTEAFF
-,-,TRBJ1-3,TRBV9,TGTGCCAGCAGCCCCTTGCCCGGTGAAATTGGAAACACCATATATTTT,CASSPLPGEIGNTIYF
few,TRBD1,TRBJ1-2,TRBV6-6,TGTGCCAGCAGGGACAGGGGCAGCTATGGCTACACCTTC,CASRDRGSYGYTF
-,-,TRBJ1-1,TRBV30,TGTGCCTGGAGATTTGGGGGCAGTTTATACACTGAAGCTTTCTTT,CAWRFGGSLYTEAFF
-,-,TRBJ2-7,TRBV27,TGTGCCAGCACCCCGGACAGACTCTCCTACGAGCAGTACTTC,CASTPDRLSYEQYF
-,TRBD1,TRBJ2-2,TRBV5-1,TGCGCCAGCAGCTCACAGGGGGATTCGAACACCGGGGAGCTGTTTTTT,CASSSQGDSNTGELFF
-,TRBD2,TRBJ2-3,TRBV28,TGTGCCAGCAGTCCCCCGACTAGCGGGGGGGCGGCAGATACGCAGTATTTT,CASSPPTSGGAADTQYF